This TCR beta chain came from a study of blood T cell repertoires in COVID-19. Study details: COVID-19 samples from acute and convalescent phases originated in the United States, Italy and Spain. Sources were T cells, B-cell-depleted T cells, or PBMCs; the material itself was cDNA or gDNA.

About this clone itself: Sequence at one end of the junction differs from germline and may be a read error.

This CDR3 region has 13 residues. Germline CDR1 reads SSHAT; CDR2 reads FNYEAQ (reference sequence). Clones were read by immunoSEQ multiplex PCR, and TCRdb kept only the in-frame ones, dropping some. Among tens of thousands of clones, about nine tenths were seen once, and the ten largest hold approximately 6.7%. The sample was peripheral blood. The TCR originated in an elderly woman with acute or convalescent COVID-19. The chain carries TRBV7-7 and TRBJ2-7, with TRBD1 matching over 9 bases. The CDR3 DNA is TGTGCTAGCAGCTCCCGGACAGGGGCCAAGCAGTACTTC. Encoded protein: CASSSRTGAKQYF.